What follows describes a single T cell receptor (beta chain). The CDR3 runs 14 residues. Germline assignment: CDR1 LGHNT and CDR2 FRNRAP. Trimming shortened V by 6 bases and J by 4 bases, and 15 bases separated the two germline ends. Seattle researchers signed up patients amid active infection and tracked them longitudinally. The source of the sample is a study of blood T cell repertoires in COVID-19. Overall study context: Samples representing acute and convalescent COVID-19 were sourced from the United States, Italy and Spain. The cDNA or gDNA used as material had been derived from T cells, B-cell-depleted T cells, or PBMCs.

Original data processing: Reference gene primer amplification yielded estimated nucleated cell counts. The method was immunoSEQ multiplex PCR; TCRdb's version includes in-frame clones alone and lacks a portion of them. For V, J and clone size, that table is used; D and trimming come from the DNA. The sample yields about 110,000 clones, 76% seen once. The chain is built from TRBV12-5 and TRBJ1-1; no reliable D call. Specimen: peripheral blood. The origin of this receptor is a man of 80 years or more with COVID-19, enrolled during active disease. In DNA, the CDR3 is TGTGCTAGTGGGCCCGGGTTTATGGGCACTGAAGCTTTCTTT. It translates to CASGPGFMGTEAFF.